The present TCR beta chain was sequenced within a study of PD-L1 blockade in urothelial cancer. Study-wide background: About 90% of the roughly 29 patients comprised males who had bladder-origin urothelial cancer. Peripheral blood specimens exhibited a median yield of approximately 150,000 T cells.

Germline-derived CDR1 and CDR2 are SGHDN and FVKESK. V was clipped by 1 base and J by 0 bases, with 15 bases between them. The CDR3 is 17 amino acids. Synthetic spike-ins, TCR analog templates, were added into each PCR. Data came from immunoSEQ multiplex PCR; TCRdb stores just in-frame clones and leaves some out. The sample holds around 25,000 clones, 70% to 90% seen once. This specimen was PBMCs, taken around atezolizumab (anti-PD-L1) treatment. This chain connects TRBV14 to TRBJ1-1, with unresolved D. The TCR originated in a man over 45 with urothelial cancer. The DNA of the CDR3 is TGTGCCAGCAGCCAAGGGCTAGGAACGGTTTTGAACACTGAAGCTTTCTTT. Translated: CASSQGLGTVLNTEAFF.